Listed below are T cell receptor beta chains from one sample, sequenced in a study of beta chain features in type 1 diabetes. Profiling relied on immunoSEQ multiplex PCR, and the TCRdb table lists in-frame clones only, not all of them. The profile shows approximately 250,000 clones, around 15% of them singletons. The sample consisted of naive CD4+ T cells from blood. The receptors derive from a man aged 25 to 40 with type 1 diabetes. CDR3s include the opening cysteine and the closing phenylalanine or tryptophan. A D gene is named only where the DNA matches it firmly. The size of a clone is reported for some rows only, either as once, few or many, or as a class for expanded clones.

cdr3_length,j_call,clone_size,d_call,v_call,cdr3_aa,cdr3_nt
11,TRBJ2-1,few,.,TRBV29-1,CSVTQRDEQFF,TGCAGCGTGACACAAAGGGATGAGCAGTTCTTC
14,TRBJ1-5,few,TRBD1,TRBV29-1,CSVVQGGGNQPQHF,TGCAGCGTTGTGCAGGGGGGCGGCAATCAGCCCCAGCATTTT
16,TRBJ2-5,.,.,TRBV7-3,CASSLTSGRGQETQYF,TGTGCCAGCAGCTTAACGTCGGGCAGGGGCCAAGAGACCCAGTACTTC
14,TRBJ2-5,.,.,TRBV25-1,CASSEWATQETQYF,TGTGCCAGCAGTGAATGGGCAACTCAAGAGACCCAGTACTTC
15,TRBJ2-3,.,TRBD1,TRBV11-2,CASSPTGASTDTQYF,TGTGCCAGCAGCCCGACAGGGGCTAGCACAGATACGCAGTATTTT
17,TRBJ2-7,few,TRBD1,TRBV13,CASSFGSGTGGYYEQYF,TGTGCCAGCAGCTTTGGATCCGGGACAGGGGGCTATTACGAGCAGTACTTC
14,TRBJ2-3,few,.,TRBV7-2,CASSFSGSTDTQYF,TGTGCCAGCAGCTTTAGCGGAAGCACAGATACGCAGTATTTT
15,TRBJ1-1,.,.,TRBV30,CAWSVRYSTNTEAFF,TGTGCCTGGAGTGTTCGCTACTCCACGAACACTGAAGCTTTCTTT
15,TRBJ2-7,.,TRBD2,TRBV29-1,CSVLGRSGNSYEQYF,TGCAGCGTTCTGGGGAGAAGCGGGAATAGCTACGAGCAGTACTTC
13,TRBJ1-1,few,.,TRBV12-5,CASSVAQNTEAFF,TGTGCTAGCAGTGTGGCTCAGAACACTGAAGCTTTCTTT
13,TRBJ1-1,.,.,TRBV28,CASYMTANTEAFF,TGTGCCAGCTATATGACGGCGAACACTGAAGCTTTCTTT
12,TRBJ2-5,.,.,TRBV29-1,CSVEGAGETQYF,TGCAGCGTTGAGGGGGCCGGGGAGACCCAGTACTTC
15,TRBJ2-7,.,TRBD2,TRBV13,CASSPTSGSSYEQYF,TGTGCCAGCAGTCCGACTAGCGGGAGCTCCTACGAGCAGTACTTC
15,TRBJ2-1,few,TRBD2,TRBV28,CASSVPGLAGPSTLF,TGTGCCAGCAGTGTCCCGGGACTAGCGGGTCCTTCCACCCTCTTC
15,TRBJ2-7,few,TRBD1,TRBV27,CASSLKGTGVYEQYF,TGTGCCAGCAGTTTAAAGGGGACAGGGGTTTACGAGCAGTACTTC
12,TRBJ2-7,.,.,TRBV29-1,CSAQDLVYEQYF,TGCAGCGCTCAAGATTTGGTCTACGAGCAGTACTTC
15,TRBJ2-5,few,.,TRBV4-1,CASSQEKLAGRTQYF,TGCGCCAGCAGCCAAGAGAAACTAGCTGGGCGGACCCAGTACTTC